The present T cell receptor (beta chain) was sequenced within a study of blood T cells in healthy people across ages. A second about 7 to 11 cycle PCR used barcoded and J-beta primers. Each cDNA molecule carried a tag from a template-switch adaptor that contained 12 random nucleotides. MiXCR, run by TCRdb on the 5' RACE reads, gives a single entry per CDR3 protein. This sample has roughly 790,000 distinct CDR3 sequences, with roughly 44% found just once. In germline, CDR1 is SGHRS, CDR2 YFSETQ. V gave up 4 bases and J gave up 7 bases; unmatched junction bases: 11. This CDR3 spans 14 amino acids. Broader study findings: Because donor CMV status was unknown, expanded clonotype changes were possibly confounded.

With respect to this clonotype: Antigen specificity is unknown.

Peripheral blood, about 9.3 milliliters per donor, was collected. The amount of total RNA extracted per sample was at least 6 micrograms. The rearrangement joins TRBV5-1 to TRBJ2-7, with 7 bases fitting TRBD2. The sample was blood. The sequence derives from a woman between 55 and 75 years old in good health. The CDR3 spells CASSQAGRSGEQYF. The CDR3 region has the DNA TGCGCCAGCAGCCAAGCGGGGCGCAGCGGGGAGCAGTACTTC.